The rows below give T cell receptor beta chains drawn from one sample of a study of beta chain features in type 1 diabetes. Sequencing used immunoSEQ multiplex PCR; TCRdb keeps in-frame clones, though not all of them. Of around 19,000 clones listed, 50% are singletons. Sequencing was carried out using stem cell memory CD4+ T cells from blood. The receptors shown here come from a man aged 18 to 29 in good health. Both conserved end residues are part of each CDR3. The order of the fields is J gene, D gene, V gene, CDR3 length, clone size, CDR3 protein, CDR3 DNA. A D gene is named only where the DNA matches it firmly. Expanded clones are given a class, and other clones once, few, many or no size at all.

TRBJ1-6 | NA | TRBV7-2 | 12 | few | CASSPPGMPLHF | TGTGCCAGCAGCCCGCCGGGGATGCCCCTCCACTTT
TRBJ2-1 | TRBD2 | TRBV11-3 | 16 | NA | CASSLGETSGTNEQFF | TGTGCCAGCAGCTTAGGAGAGACTAGCGGAACCAATGAGCAGTTCTTC
TRBJ2-1 | NA | TRBV9 | 15 | NA | CASSASGYMSNEQFF | TGTGCCAGCAGCGCCTCGGGTTATATGAGCAATGAGCAGTTCTTC
TRBJ2-3 | NA | TRBV10-3 | 13 | NA | CAIRKDGADTQYF | TGTGCCATCAGAAAGGACGGGGCAGATACGCAGTATTTT
TRBJ2-3 | NA | TRBV6-5 | 14 | NA | CASSRPNGADTQYF | TGTGCCAGCAGCAGACCAAACGGGGCAGATACGCAGTATTTT
TRBJ2-1 | TRBD2 | TRBV18 | 15 | few | CASSPIAGGYNEQFF | TGTGCCAGCTCACCAATAGCGGGGGGATACAATGAGCAGTTCTTC
TRBJ1-5 | NA | TRBV19 | 14 | medium-sized | CASSTDSSNQPQHF | TGTGCCAGTAGTACGGACAGCAGCAATCAGCCCCAGCATTTT
TRBJ2-3 | TRBD2 | TRBV18 | 17 | NA | CASSPRSSGFSTDTQYF | TGTGCCAGCTCACCACGGTCTAGCGGGTTTAGCACAGATACGCAGTATTTT
TRBJ2-3 | TRBD2 | TRBV7-3 | 18 | few | CASSLIGPAGGSTDTQYF | TGTGCCAGCAGCTTAATTGGCCCAGCGGGGGGTAGCACAGATACGCAGTATTTT
TRBJ2-2 | NA | TRBV7-9 | 13 | NA | CASSLVVREELFF | TGTGCCAGCAGCTTAGTTGTTCGAGAGGAGCTGTTTTTT
TRBJ2-3 | NA | TRBV5-6 | 15 | NA | CASSLGGGSTDTQYF | TGTGCCAGCAGCTTGGGCGGCGGGAGCACAGATACGCAGTATTTT
TRBJ1-2 | NA | TRBV5-4 | 13 | once | CASSFRSNYGYTF | TGTGCCAGCAGCTTCCGGAGTAACTATGGCTACACCTTC
TRBJ2-5 | NA | TRBV5-1 | 13 | medium-sized | CASSLQVQETQYF | TGCGCCAGCAGCTTGCAGGTCCAAGAGACCCAGTACTTC
TRBJ1-5 | NA | TRBV6-5 | 15 | NA | CASSYKRGGNQPQHF | TGTGCCAGCAGTTACAAGAGGGGGGGTAATCAGCCCCAGCATTTT
TRBJ1-1 | NA | TRBV18 | 16 | few | CASSPDLQGGSREAFF | TGTGCCAGCTCACCGGACCTACAGGGAGGGAGTAGGGAAGCTTTCTTT
TRBJ1-5 | NA | TRBV4-3 | 15 | NA | CASSQDHGEEQPQHF | TGCGCCAGCAGCCAAGATCATGGGGAGGAGCAGCCCCAGCATTTT
TRBJ2-7 | TRBD1 | TRBV7-9 | 14 | NA | CASSLWDSSYEQYF | TGTGCCAGCAGCTTATGGGACAGCTCCTACGAGCAGTACTTC
TRBJ2-7 | TRBD1 | TRBV29-1 | 14 | few | CSVEGGDRGHEQYF | TGCAGCGTTGAAGGGGGGGACAGGGGGCACGAGCAGTACTTC
TRBJ2-7 | TRBD2 | TRBV28 | 14 | NA | CATTGTSVFSEQYF | TGTGCCACAACCGGGACTAGTGTCTTCAGCGAGCAGTACTTC
TRBJ2-3 | TRBD2 | TRBV9 | 14 | NA | CASSVNGGGDTQYF | TGTGCCAGCAGCGTAAACGGGGGGGGAGATACGCAGTATTTT
TRBJ2-3 | TRBD2 | TRBV27 | 16 | NA | CASKASGTPGTDTQYF | TGTGCCAGCAAAGCTAGCGGGACCCCTGGCACAGATACGCAGTATTTT
TRBJ2-7 | NA | TRBV21-1 | 16 | once | CASSPPRGTPFYEQYF | TGTGCCAGCAGCCCCCCCAGAGGCACCCCATTCTACGAGCAGTACTTC
TRBJ2-7 | TRBD2 | TRBV18 | 15 | NA | CASSPYQAGAYEQYF | TGTGCCAGCTCACCATATCAAGCGGGGGCCTACGAGCAGTACTTC
TRBJ2-1 | TRBD2 | TRBV27 | 15 | NA | CASSFQRGALNEQFF | TGTGCCAGCAGTTTCCAGCGGGGGGCCCTAAATGAGCAGTTCTTC
TRBJ2-5 | TRBD2 | TRBV7-9 | 17 | NA | CASSRPPLAEMGETQYF | TGTGCCAGCAGCCGACCGCCACTAGCGGAGATGGGAGAGACCCAGTACTTC
TRBJ1-1 | NA | TRBV28 | 12 | few | CASNYRGTEAFF | TGTGCCAGCAACTATCGAGGAACTGAAGCTTTCTTT
TRBJ2-7 | NA | TRBV7-9 | 13 | few | CASSLRGFYEQYF | TGTGCCAGCAGCTTACGGGGTTTCTACGAGCAGTACTTC
TRBJ1-6 | NA | TRBV7-2 | 16 | NA | CASSLEPGRGGSPLHF | TGTGCCAGCAGCTTAGAACCTGGTAGGGGCGGTTCACCCCTCCACTTT
TRBJ2-1 | TRBD1 | TRBV4-2 | 16 | NA | CASSQVHGTDYNEQFF | TGTGCCAGCAGCCAAGTTCATGGGACAGATTACAATGAGCAGTTCTTC
TRBJ2-2 | TRBD1 | TRBV5-1 | 16 | few | CASSIQTGGSFGELFF | TGCGCCAGCAGCATTCAGACAGGGGGGTCCTTCGGGGAGCTGTTTTTT
TRBJ2-7 | NA | TRBV9 | 15 | NA | CASSVEGAGSYEQYF | TGTGCCAGCAGCGTTGAAGGGGCTGGATCCTACGAGCAGTACTTC
TRBJ1-2 | NA | TRBV7-2 | 13 | NA | CASSLWRDYGYTF | TGTGCCAGCAGCTTATGGAGGGACTATGGCTACACCTTC
TRBJ2-1 | NA | TRBV7-2 | 18 | NA | CASSLVDTPFSGYNEQFF | TGTGCCAGCAGCTTAGTAGACACCCCTTTTAGCGGATACAATGAGCAGTTCTTC
TRBJ1-4 | TRBD1 | TRBV7-6 | 15 | NA | CASSIDRGLNEKLFF | TGTGCCAGCAGCATAGACAGGGGACTTAATGAAAAACTGTTTTTT
TRBJ2-3 | NA | TRBV23-1 | 13 | medium-sized | CAPRESLTDTQYF | TGCGCCCCCAGGGAATCCCTAACAGATACGCAGTATTTT
TRBJ2-7 | NA | TRBV11-1 | 13 | NA | CASSPRSSYEQYF | TGTGCCAGCAGCCCGAGGAGCTCCTACGAGCAGTACTTC
TRBJ1-3 | TRBD1 | TRBV10-3 | 14 | NA | CAISSDRGGNTIYF | TGTGCCATCAGTTCGGACAGGGGGGGAAACACCATATATTTT
TRBJ2-1 | TRBD2 | TRBV14 | 16 | NA | CASSPRGAAGVGEQFF | TGTGCCAGCAGCCCGCGGGGAGCGGCGGGAGTGGGTGAGCAGTTCTTC
TRBJ2-7 | NA | TRBV6-1 | 13 | NA | CASSDSDSYEQYF | TGTGCCAGCAGTGATTCCGACAGCTACGAGCAGTACTTC
TRBJ2-5 | TRBD2 | TRBV18 | 17 | few | CASSPESRVAGVETQYF | TGTGCCAGCTCACCGGAGTCTCGGGTAGCGGGAGTAGAGACCCAGTACTTC
TRBJ2-3 | TRBD2 | TRBV27 | 15 | few | CASSLSGSHPDTQYF | TGTGCCAGCAGTTTAAGCGGGAGCCACCCAGATACGCAGTATTTT
TRBJ1-1 | TRBD1 | TRBV28 | 14 | NA | CASSPGTGYTEAFF | TGTGCCAGCAGCCCCGGGACAGGGTACACTGAAGCTTTCTTT
TRBJ2-1 | TRBD1 | TRBV19 | 16 | NA | CASSILQGVRSNEQFF | TGTGCCAGTAGTATTCTACAGGGGGTGCGTTCCAATGAGCAGTTCTTC
TRBJ2-5 | TRBD2 | TRBV5-1 | 15 | NA | CASSLTSGLSETQYF | TGCGCCAGCAGCTTGACTAGCGGTCTCTCGGAGACCCAGTACTTC
TRBJ2-1 | NA | TRBV7-2 | 14 | NA | CASSLAGRYNEQFF | TGTGCCAGCAGCTTAGCGGGGAGGTACAATGAGCAGTTCTTC
TRBJ2-1 | NA | TRBV7-9 | 13 | few | CASSLRQYNEQFF | TGTGCCAGCAGCTTACGACAGTACAATGAGCAGTTCTTC
TRBJ2-5 | TRBD2 | TRBV5-1 | 17 | once | CASSSGLAGGPWETQYF | TGCGCCAGCAGCTCGGGACTAGCGGGAGGGCCGTGGGAGACCCAGTACTTC
TRBJ2-5 | TRBD2 | TRBV6-5 | 15 | NA | CASSYQTSGQETQYF | TGTGCCAGCAGTTATCAGACTAGCGGACAAGAGACCCAGTACTTC
TRBJ2-7 | TRBD2 | TRBV14 | 14 | NA | CASSQERGAKEQYF | TGTGCCAGCAGCCAAGAGCGGGGGGCTAAAGAGCAGTACTTC
TRBJ2-7 | TRBD1 | TRBV28 | 13 | NA | CASSWTGAYEQYF | TGTGCCAGCAGTTGGACAGGGGCCTACGAGCAGTACTTC
TRBJ1-2 | NA | TRBV7-3 | 13 | few | CASSNGNLGGYTF | TGTGCCAGCAGCAACGGGAATTTAGGGGGCTACACCTTC
TRBJ2-5 | NA | TRBV7-7 | 15 | NA | CASSLWGQGGQTQYF | TGTGCCAGCAGCTTATGGGGGCAGGGGGGACAGACCCAGTACTTC
TRBJ2-5 | TRBD1 | TRBV7-2 | 15 | NA | CASSYQTGSGETQYF | TGTGCCAGCAGCTATCAGACAGGGTCGGGAGAGACCCAGTACTTC
TRBJ2-5 | TRBD2 | TRBV7-9 | 16 | few | CASSESGTSGQETQYF | TGTGCCAGCAGCGAATCCGGGACTAGCGGACAAGAGACCCAGTACTTC
TRBJ2-7 | TRBD1 | TRBV6-6 | 14 | NA | CASSPDRGIYEQYF | TGTGCCAGCAGCCCCGACAGGGGGATCTACGAGCAGTACTTC
TRBJ2-7 | NA | TRBV7-2 | 14 | few | CASSLGQAYYEQYF | TGTGCCAGCAGCTTAGGACAGGCATACTACGAGCAGTACTTC
TRBJ2-7 | TRBD1 | TRBV7-2 | 15 | NA | CASSLVGTGIYEQYF | TGTGCCAGCAGCTTGGTAGGGACAGGGATCTACGAGCAGTACTTC